These T cell receptor beta chains were read from a single sample in a study of blood T cell repertoires in COVID-19. The data were produced by immunoSEQ multiplex PCR, yet TCRdb's version contains in-frame clones alone and is incomplete. The data show over 200,000 clones, with about four fifths seen just once and 4.5% to 7% held by the top ten. Sequencing was done on a sample of peripheral blood. These receptors were collected from an elderly man with acute or convalescent COVID-19. CDR3s include the opening cysteine and the closing phenylalanine or tryptophan. Each record gives: V gene, J gene, clone size, D gene, CDR3 protein, CDR3 DNA. The D gene is left open where the match is weak. Some rows mark clone size as missing; the rest say once, few, many or name a class of expanded clone.

V gene: TRBV2; J gene: TRBJ2-3; clone size: NA; D gene: NA; CDR3 protein: CASNRGTDTQYF; CDR3 DNA: TGTGCCAGCAACCGAGGAACAGATACGCAGTATTTT
V gene: TRBV5-1; J gene: TRBJ2-1; clone size: NA; D gene: TRBD2; CDR3 protein: CASSLALAGEGEQFF; CDR3 DNA: TGCGCCAGCAGCTTGGCCCTAGCGGGAGAGGGTGAGCAGTTCTTC
V gene: TRBV4-1; J gene: TRBJ2-7; clone size: NA; D gene: NA; CDR3 protein: CASSQDRAGPYEQYF; CDR3 DNA: TGCGCCAGCAGCCAAGATCGGGCGGGCCCCTACGAGCAGTACTTC
V gene: TRBV5-4; J gene: TRBJ2-3; clone size: NA; D gene: NA; CDR3 protein: CASRADSRRADTQYF; CDR3 DNA: TGTGCCAGCAGAGCGGACTCCCGAAGGGCAGATACGCAGTATTTT
V gene: TRBV10-3; J gene: TRBJ2-3; clone size: NA; D gene: TRBD2; CDR3 protein: CAISGSSGGVDTQYF; CDR3 DNA: TGTGCCATCAGTGGGTCTAGCGGGGGGGTAGATACGCAGTATTTT
V gene: TRBV19; J gene: TRBJ2-3; clone size: NA; D gene: TRBD2; CDR3 protein: CASSLGLGGHFSDTQYF; CDR3 DNA: TGTGCCAGTAGCCTTGGCTTGGGAGGGCACTTCTCAGATACGCAGTATTTT
V gene: TRBV9; J gene: TRBJ2-1; clone size: NA; D gene: NA; CDR3 protein: CASSGYRNEQFF; CDR3 DNA: TGTGCCAGCAGCGGCTACAGGAATGAGCAGTTCTTC
V gene: TRBV11-2; J gene: TRBJ2-2; clone size: few; D gene: NA; CDR3 protein: CASSLEGRSTGELFF; CDR3 DNA: TGTGCCAGCAGCTTAGAGGGCAGATCCACCGGGGAGCTGTTTTTT
V gene: TRBV15; J gene: TRBJ1-4; clone size: NA; D gene: NA; CDR3 protein: CATSRPGFGEKLFF; CDR3 DNA: TGTGCCACCAGCAGGCCGGGGTTTGGTGAAAAACTGTTTTTT
V gene: TRBV3-1/TRBV3-2; J gene: TRBJ2-7; clone size: NA; D gene: TRBD2; CDR3 protein: CASSQGTSVDEQYF; CDR3 DNA: TGTGCCAGCAGCCAAGGGACTAGCGTCGACGAGCAGTACTTC
V gene: TRBV5-6; J gene: TRBJ2-7; clone size: NA; D gene: NA; CDR3 protein: CASSLGQVGSGEQYF; CDR3 DNA: TGTGCCAGCAGCTTGGGACAGGTGGGGTCGGGCGAGCAGTACTTC
V gene: TRBV6-2/TRBV6-3; J gene: TRBJ2-5; clone size: NA; D gene: TRBD2; CDR3 protein: CASSEIGLAVVTQYF; CDR3 DNA: TGTGCCAGCAGCGAAATAGGACTAGCGGTCGTGACCCAGTACTTC
V gene: TRBV5-1; J gene: TRBJ2-6; clone size: NA; D gene: NA; CDR3 protein: CASSLAGAGANVLTF; CDR3 DNA: TGCGCCAGCAGCTTGGCAGGGGCTGGGGCCAACGTCCTGACTTTC
V gene: TRBV4-2; J gene: TRBJ2-3; clone size: NA; D gene: TRBD1; CDR3 protein: CASSAGQGAVDTQYF; CDR3 DNA: TGTGCCAGCAGTGCGGGACAGGGGGCGGTTGATACGCAGTATTTT
V gene: TRBV7-9; J gene: TRBJ2-7; clone size: few; D gene: NA; CDR3 protein: CASSLGDTLGEQYF; CDR3 DNA: TGTGCCAGCAGCTTAGGGGACACCCTCGGAGAGCAGTACTTC
V gene: TRBV10-3; J gene: TRBJ1-2; clone size: NA; D gene: TRBD1; CDR3 protein: CAISEGTGTRNGYTF; CDR3 DNA: TGTGCCATCAGTGAGGGGACAGGGACTAGGAATGGCTACACCTTC
V gene: TRBV18; J gene: TRBJ2-3; clone size: NA; D gene: TRBD2; CDR3 protein: CASSPRSQAGSSTDTQYF; CDR3 DNA: TGTGCCAGCTCACCACGGTCGCAAGCGGGGTCTAGCACAGATACGCAGTATTTT
V gene: TRBV28; J gene: TRBJ1-6; clone size: NA; D gene: TRBD1; CDR3 protein: CASSSSPGGNSPLHF; CDR3 DNA: TGTGCCAGCAGTTCGTCTCCAGGGGGTAATTCACCCCTCCACTTT
V gene: TRBV25-1; J gene: TRBJ2-5; clone size: NA; D gene: NA; CDR3 protein: CASSATDFQETQYF; CDR3 DNA: TGTGCCAGCAGTGCCACAGATTTCCAAGAGACCCAGTACTTC
V gene: TRBV7-9; J gene: TRBJ2-7; clone size: NA; D gene: NA; CDR3 protein: CASSLVWGTRREEQYF; CDR3 DNA: TGTGCCAGCAGCTTAGTCTGGGGGACCAGACGGGAGGAGCAGTACTTC
V gene: TRBV5-1; J gene: TRBJ2-7; clone size: NA; D gene: TRBD1; CDR3 protein: CASSPPQGMGSYEQYF; CDR3 DNA: TGCGCCAGCAGCCCACCACAGGGGATGGGGTCCTACGAGCAGTACTTC
V gene: TRBV5-4; J gene: TRBJ1-1; clone size: NA; D gene: TRBD1; CDR3 protein: CASSPGQGTEAFF; CDR3 DNA: TGTGCCAGCAGCCCGGGACAGGGGACTGAAGCTTTCTTT
V gene: TRBV5-1; J gene: TRBJ2-1; clone size: NA; D gene: TRBD2; CDR3 protein: CASSWTSGSQHEQFF; CDR3 DNA: TGCGCCAGCAGCTGGACTAGCGGGAGTCAACATGAGCAGTTCTTC
V gene: TRBV7-9; J gene: TRBJ2-3; clone size: NA; D gene: TRBD2; CDR3 protein: CASVAGLSTDTQYF; CDR3 DNA: TGTGCCAGCGTAGCGGGCCTAAGCACAGATACGCAGTATTTT
V gene: TRBV10-3; J gene: TRBJ1-3; clone size: NA; D gene: NA; CDR3 protein: CAISESLSSGNTIYF; CDR3 DNA: TGTGCCATCAGTGAGTCGTTGTCTTCTGGAAACACCATATATTTT
V gene: TRBV5-1; J gene: TRBJ1-2; clone size: NA; D gene: TRBD1; CDR3 protein: CASSTLPGQGDGYTF; CDR3 DNA: TGCGCCAGCAGCACGCTACCGGGACAGGGGGATGGCTACACCTTC
V gene: TRBV7-9; J gene: TRBJ2-1; clone size: NA; D gene: TRBD1; CDR3 protein: CASREAGTGGNEQFF; CDR3 DNA: TGTGCCAGCAGGGAAGCCGGGACAGGCGGCAATGAGCAGTTCTTC
V gene: TRBV19; J gene: TRBJ1-1; clone size: once; D gene: TRBD1; CDR3 protein: CASSATWTGNEAFF; CDR3 DNA: TGTGCCAGTAGTGCTACCTGGACAGGAAACGAAGCTTTCTTT
V gene: TRBV5-1; J gene: TRBJ2-3; clone size: NA; D gene: TRBD2; CDR3 protein: CASSFTGLATNTDTQYF; CDR3 DNA: TGCGCCAGCAGCTTTACGGGACTAGCCACGAACACAGATACGCAGTATTTT